This T cell receptor beta chain derives from a study of prognosis after radiotherapy for stage I lung cancer listed by TCRdb under 2021. The study in broad terms: Around 18 stage I NSCLC patients were enrolled in Nanjing, China, between 2018 and January 2019. Oligometastatic NSCLC after surgical resection of the primary tumor was present in several patients, while newly diagnosed primary stage I lung tumors were present in approximately 15. All patients were regarded as medically inoperable, because of comorbidities in roughly twelve patients and refusal of surgery in roughly 7 patients. Ages in the cohort of approximately 13 men and about 6 women ranged from roughly 50 to 95 years, with a median of 74. Squamous cell carcinoma histology was identified in six or seven patients, and adenocarcinoma histology was identified in more than 10 patients. SBRT was given in 3 to 5 fractions with a biologically effective dose of at least 100 Gy, using image-guided IMRT or VMAT. SBRT was not combined with any concurrent therapy in any patient. Four of the 19 patients developed distant metastases after SBRT, at a median of approximately 7 months; the other 15 showed no significant progression. Peripheral blood TCR beta repertoires were profiled in stage I NSCLC patients before and after stereotactic body radiotherapy, and the study then linked these repertoires to distant failure. For each of the 20 or so patients, one blood sample was taken before SBRT and one after, so the study sequenced around 40 samples in total. The investigation overall reported the following: A decrease in unique TCR clone counts was observed after SBRT (median 10,088 before versus about 7,200 after; Wilcoxon paired P=0.011). Differences by metastasis status were reportedly seen in TRBV and TRBJ usage frequencies, involving two V genes at baseline and, after SBRT, roughly ten V genes and two J genes. Post-SBRT Shannon entropy and its change from baseline were lower in patients who developed distant metastases; baseline Shannon entropy was not associated with metastases. The study was limited by its small cohort and short follow-up, and the findings require independent validation. Whether the expanded TCR clones were tumor-specific was not determined. No adjustment for multiple comparisons was applied to any of the reported P values.

In regard to this clonotype: Which antigen it targets is not known. Base qualities are not at hand, and no much larger clone is one base apart.

All patients had node-negative disease on CT and PET/CT, and none had a history of other malignancies or prior chemotherapy or radiotherapy. Around 6 milliliters of peripheral venous blood were drawn into EDTA tubes at each of two time points. Ficoll-Paque Plus density-gradient centrifugation was used to isolate PBMCs. Right after collection, samples were placed at -80 degrees C and kept there until analysis. The CDR3 spans 13 residues, from the cysteine through the phenylalanine. The sequence is cut down to CDR3 DNA, 39 bases in frame from base 1. Relative to germline, V is 8 bases shorter and J is 2 bases shorter, with 14 bases between their ends. The germline V gene (reference sequence) gives CDR1 as DFQATT and CDR2 as SNEGSKA. The TCR beta CDR3 region was amplified from genomic DNA by two rounds of multiplex PCR. The first PCR round used primers specific to each TRBV and TRBJ gene, and the primer sequences were filed in Chinese patent CN105087789A. The second PCR round used universal primers. The Roche High Pure PCR Template Preparation Kit was used to extract genomic DNA from frozen PBMCs. An Illumina HiSeq 3000 was used to sequence the libraries paired-end with 151 bp reads. Per the authors' processing: CutAdapt was used to remove raw reads lacking the multiplex PCR primer sequences. Using PEAR, the high-quality paired reads were merged into contigs. MiXCR assigned TRB V, D and J gene segments to each contig by aligning to reference sequences. To remove sequencing errors, CDR3 sequences were clustered according to base quality and sequence similarity. Shannon entropy normalized by the natural log of productive TCR sequence number was used as the measure of diversity. One minus Shannon entropy divided by the natural log of the number of unique clonotypes was used as the definition of clonality. Progression-free survival cut-offs for repertoire metrics were chosen using the Youden index of ROC curves, with analyses run in R 3.5.3. The raw public reads went through TCRdb reprocessing: fastp at Q25, MiXCR clone calling, in-frame beta chains kept. Every distinct CDR3 protein forms one entry, paired with its most common genes and DNA. The authors' filters were not applied to this entry. The sample contains over 12,000 distinct CDR3 sequences, around three fifths of them found a single time. The ten largest clonotypes hold roughly 24% of the sample.

The receptor was isolated from a donor aged 50 or older with non-small cell lung cancer. Material: PBMCs, obtained before or after stereotactic body radiation therapy (not recorded which). The chain joins TRBV20-1 to TRBJ2-3; the D gene is possibly TRBD2, with 5 bases matching. The DNA reads as follows: TGCAGTTGGGAGCCTCCCACCACAGATACGCAGTATTTT. It translates to CSWEPPTTDTQYF.